These 6 T cell receptor beta chains were all obtained from the same sample, sequenced in a study of blood T cell repertoires in COVID-19. Method: immunoSEQ multiplex PCR; TCRdb's copy keeps in-frame clones and lacks some. The sample shows around 190,000 clones, around nine tenths of them seen only once. The sample taken for sequencing was peripheral blood. These receptors originate from a man over 45 with COVID-19, enrolled during active disease.

In DNA, the CDR3 is TGTGCCAGCGTGAAGAGCCCGTGGGGAAACACCATATATTTT. Protein sequence: CASVKSPWGNTIYF. The V gene is TRBV11-1, the J gene TRBJ1-3; the D is unclear. The CDR3 covers 14 residues. Germline lookup yields CDR1 SGHAT and CDR2 FQDESV (reference sequence). V dropped 8 bases and J dropped 4 bases, with 15 bases sitting between them.

The chain recombines TRBV11-2 with TRBJ2-5; 9 bases are a match to TRBD1. Losses at the gene ends were 4 bases for V and 1 base for J; bases not matched to a gene: 4. Germline V gives CDR1 SGHAT, CDR2 FQNNGV. CDR3 length: 15 residues. CDR3 amino acids: CASSSGQGIQETQYF. CDR3 coding DNA: TGTGCCAGCAGCTCGGGACAGGGAATCCAAGAGACCCAGTACTTC.

V and J are TRBV11-2 and TRBJ2-1; TRBD1 matches 7 bases. Germline V CDR1 and CDR2: SGHAT, FQNNGV. CDR3 length equals 13 residues. Trimming removed 5 bases from V and 6 bases from J; junction bases left unmatched: 4. Here the CDR3 DNA reads TGTGCCAGCAGCCTAGGACAGGCCAATGAGCAGTTCTTC. It translates to CASSLGQANEQFF.

This clone has just one count. This rearrangement joins TRBV5-8 to TRBJ1-1, with a possible D match to TRBD1 (5 bases). Between the trimmed V and J ends, which lost 2 bases and 0 bases, there was a span of 8 bases. The CDR3 contains 14 residues. The germline gives CDR1 SGHTS, CDR2 YDEGEE. In DNA, the CDR3 is TGTGCCAGCAGCTTCAGGGCCCTGAACACTGAAGCTTTCTTT. Translated, it gives CASSFRALNTEAFF. Supplemented by reference TRBV5-8 and TRBJ1-1, the full variable domain reads EAGVTQSPTHLIKTRGQQATLRCSPISGHTSVYWYQQALGLGLQFLLWYDEGEERNRGNFPPRFSGRQFPNYSSELNVNALELEDSALYLCASSFRALNTEAFFGQGTRLTVV.

The gene calls are TRBV11-2 and TRBJ2-1; TRBD2 matches 8 bases. The CDR3 contains 15 residues. V was clipped by 5 bases and J by 1 base; unmatched bases: 4. The germline CDR1 and CDR2 sequences are SGHAT and FQNNGV. CDR3 DNA: TGTGCCAGCAGCCCTAGCGGGCGGTCCTACAATGAGCAGTTCTTC. This gives the protein CASSPSGRSYNEQFF. The full variable domain, completed using reference TRBV11-2 and TRBJ2-1, is EAGVAQSPRYKIIEKRQSVAFWCNPISGHATLYWYQQILGQGPKLLIQFQNNGVVDDSQLPKDRFSAERLKGVDSTLKIQPAKLEDSAVYLCASSPSGRSYNEQFFGPGTRLTVL.

V and J are TRBV6-4 and TRBJ1-2; a weak D match, TRBD1 (6 bases). CDR3 length: 18 residues. The germline gives CDR1 MRHNA, CDR2 SNTAGT. V was clipped by 6 bases and J by 1 base, with 24 bases between them. This CDR3 reads CASRPAGAGSGRNYGYTF. The CDR3 nucleotides are TGTGCCAGCAGGCCGGCAGGGGCAGGGAGTGGGCGTAACTATGGCTACACCTTC.